This entry is about one T cell receptor (beta chain). Its binding antigen is unknown. Base qualities are not recorded, but no much larger clone differs from it by a single base. This entry comes from a study of blood T cell repertoires in COVID-19 (dated by TCRdb to between 2020 and 2021). In terms of the full investigation: Samples from collaborators originated in the United States, Italy and Spain and spanned both the acute and convalescent phases of COVID-19. Samples came from the ongoing ImmuneRACE study (first 160 participants) plus 1,254 subjects from 6 global collaborators. The repertoires were released in a freely available public database intended as a resource for research on the immune response to SARS-CoV-2. Deeply sampled blood TCRbeta repertoires from subjects exposed to, actively infected with, or recovered from COVID-19 were included in the dataset. The material from the prospective study consisted of cDNA or gDNA derived from T cells, B-cell-depleted T cells, or PBMCs. Where available, HLA class I and class II types were taken from metadata supplied by the sample provider and were not determined by assay-based typing. Nearly every sample came with metadata listing a de-identified subject ID, COVID-19 status, age in years and sex.

The junction shows trimming of 4 bases on V and 0 bases on J, and the gene matches do not reach 3 bases of it. CDR1 and CDR2, looked up from the germline V gene (reference sequence), are SGHNT and YYREEE. Counted from cysteine to phenylalanine, this CDR3 has 14 amino acids. The read is trimmed to its CDR3 DNA, 42 bases read in frame from base 1. What the work shows at the level of the full study, not this receptor alone: Clinical and demographic metadata were provided uncurated, with the amount varying by source and participant.

Each collaborating institution followed its own protocols to collect whole blood in K2EDTA tubes. For TCRbeta analysis, collaborator samples were shipped as frozen whole blood, as isolated PBMCs, or as DNA extracted from either sample type. TCRbeta CDR3 regions were amplified from genomic DNA using the immunoSEQ Assay, a bias-controlled multiplex PCR. In the original analysis: Within the assay, amplification of reference gene primers was used to estimate how many nucleated cells each sample contained. Sequence reads were collapsed and filtered to measure the absolute abundance of every unique TCRbeta CDR3 rearrangement. Productive Simpson clonality was computed per sample as the square root of Simpson's diversity index over productive rearrangements. What TCRdb holds here is the immuneACCESS table cut down to in-frame rearrangements. Part of the clones is not present; checked against another copy, under half of the missing clones reflect an unresolved V gene, and the others are unexplained. The V and J calls and clone size are taken from that table; D and trimming were inferred from the DNA. For this sample there are fewer than 100,000 clones; over 75% appear just once. The ten biggest clones cover around 4.5% of the sample.

Sequenced sample: peripheral blood. The TCR comes from a woman of 80 years or more with acute or convalescent COVID-19. In this chain, TRBV5-4 is recombined with TRBJ1-1; 7 middle bases align to TRBD1. The nucleotide sequence is given as TGTGCCAGCAGCGCGACAGGGCTGAACACTGAAGCTTTCTTT. Protein translation: CASSATGLNTEAFF.